These 16 T cell receptor beta chains were sequenced from one sample in a study of T-cell reconstitution after alpha-beta-depleted transplantation in children. For TCRbeta, the library was prepared with unique molecular identifiers. MiXCR was run by TCRdb on the PCR reads, yielding one entry per CDR3 protein. The sample carries some 120,000 distinct CDR3 sequences, roughly 10% recorded once. The sequences come from PBMCs, mostly from graft donor cells, collected 180 days after TCRalphabeta/CD19-depleted stem cell transplant. Receptors were obtained from a girl under three years old who had a stem cell transplant for combined immunodeficiency, so the T cells may come from the graft donor.

This clonotype was seen only a few times. The CDR3 protein is CASSPRDRGALLSLSSYNEQFF. The CDR3 DNA reads as TGTGCCAGCAGCCCCCGGGACAGGGGGGCCTTATTATCTTTGAGCTCCTACAATGAGCAGTTCTTC. The V call is TRBV7-3, the J call TRBJ2-1, with 11 nucleotides matching TRBD1. The CDR3 runs to 22 residues. Germline V CDR1 and CDR2: SGHTA, FQGTGA. J was trimmed by 0 bases and V by 5 bases; bases with no gene match: 21.

The chain employs TRBV5-6 and TRBJ2-6, with TRBD1 identical over 7 bases. CDR1 SGHDT and CDR2 YYEEEE come from the germline V gene. V shed 4 bases, J shed 0 bases, and the junction held 7 bases outside the gene matches. This CDR3 has 17 amino acids. The CDR3: CASSLSGGYSGANVLTF. The DNA of the CDR3 is TGTGCCAGCAGCCTTTCAGGGGGTTACTCTGGGGCCAACGTCCTGACTTTC.

The CDR3 bases are TGCAGTGCTGTTACGGGGGGGCCAGGTAGCAATCAGCCCCAGCATTTT. Translating it yields CSAVTGGPGSNQPQHF. The chain is built from TRBV20-1 and TRBJ1-5; TRBD1 is a possible D gene (6 bases). This CDR3 is 16 amino acids long. Trimming took off 5 bases at V and 0 bases at J, with 17 bases between the two ends. CDR1 and CDR2 from the germline V gene are DFQATT and SNEGSKA (reference sequence).

The CDR3 region is CASSLAGGPIEQYF. Written as DNA, the CDR3 is TGCGCCAGCAGCCTAGCGGGAGGGCCGATCGAGCAGTACTTC. J is TRBJ2-7 and V is TRBV5-1; TRBD2 matches at 12 bases. This CDR3 has 14 amino acids. Looked up from germline, CDR1 is SGHRS and CDR2 is YFSETQ. The J segment lost 6 bases and the V segment lost 4 bases, leaving 5 bases of the junction unmatched. Based on the CDR3 plus reference TRBV5-1 and TRBJ2-7, the full variable domain is KAGVTQTPRYLIKTRGQQVTLSCSPISGHRSVSWYQQTPGQGLQFLFEYFSETQRNKGNFPGRFSGRQFSNSRSEMNVSTLELGDSALYLCASSLAGGPIEQYFGPGTRLTVT.

The J gene is TRBJ2-4, the V gene TRBV12-3 or TRBV12-4; D ambiguous. This CDR3 region has 14 residues. The V end was cut by 6 bases, the J end by 7 bases, with 16 bases between. In nucleotides, the CDR3 is TGTGCCAGCAGCTTACTTTGGTTCGGGAACATTCAGTACTTC. It codes for CASSLLWFGNIQYF.

This clonotype turned up a few times. V gene TRBV20-1 combines with J gene TRBJ2-1; TRBD1 matches at 8 bases. V dropped 6 bases and J dropped 0; count of bases not matched to a gene: 7. CDR1 DFQATT and CDR2 SNEGSKA come from the germline V gene (reference sequence). The CDR3 runs to 15 residues. The CDR3 DNA sequence: TGCAGTGCCAAAGTTACAGGGGGCTCCTACAATGAGCAGTTCTTC. Translated: CSAKVTGGSYNEQFF.

This clonotype occurred many times. This chain joins TRBV4-1 and TRBJ2-2; D may be TRBD1 (5 bases). V was pared by 4 bases and J by 7 bases, with 13 bases between. CDR1 MGHRA and CDR2 YSYEKL come from the germline V gene. The CDR3 spans 14 residues. The CDR3 DNA sequence: TGCGCCAGCAGCCCAGTAAGGGGTAACGGGGAGCTGTTTTTT. Amino acids: CASSPVRGNGELFF.

This clonotype appeared a few times. The chain carries TRBV6-1 and TRBJ2-2; 7 nucleotides align to TRBD1. From germline, CDR1 is MNHNS and CDR2 SASEGT. Unmatched junction bases numbered 8, after V lost 8 bases and J lost 5 bases. The CDR3 loop spans 14 amino acids. Here the CDR3 reads CASARQGWTGELFF. The CDR3 DNA reads TGTGCCAGCGCCCGACAGGGATGGACCGGGGAGCTGTTTTTT.

This clonotype was counted ten times or more. The V gene is TRBV2, the J gene TRBJ2-7; D ambiguous. The CDR3 covers 13 residues. Germline V gene sequence: CDR1 SNHLY, CDR2 FYNNEI. With 8 bases removed from V and 3 bases from J, the gap between germline ends came to 14 bases. For the CDR3, the DNA is TGTGCCAGCGAAAGGTTTCCCCACTACGAGCAGTACTTC. Its protein is CASERFPHYEQYF.

The chain is built from TRBV25-1 and TRBJ2-7, with 7 bases identical to TRBD2. Germline loops: CDR1 MGHDK, CDR2 SYGVNS. This CDR3 spans 14 amino acids. The J segment lost 3 bases and the V segment lost 4 bases, leaving 6 bases of the junction unmatched. This chain's CDR3 is CASSGTRGVYEQYF. The CDR3 DNA is TGTGCCAGCAGTGGAACACGGGGGGTCTACGAGCAGTACTTC.

This sequence joins TRBV11-3 and TRBJ2-3; D unclear. This CDR3 comprises 13 residues. The V and J ends lost 2 bases and 4 bases respectively, with 7 bases between them. Germline V gives CDR1 SGHNT, CDR2 YENEEA. In DNA, the CDR3 is TGTGCCAGCAGCTTAATACGCGCAGATACGCAGTATTTT. Amino acids: CASSLIRADTQYF.

At least ten counts were recorded for this clonotype. The V gene is TRBV29-1, the J gene TRBJ2-3; TRBD1 is a possible D gene (6 bases). With 7 bases removed from V and 3 bases from J, the gap between germline ends came to 8 bases. From germline, CDR1 is SQVTM and CDR2 ANQGSEA. The length of the CDR3 is 11 residues. This chain's CDR3 is CSATGTDTQYF. The CDR3, as DNA: TGCAGCGCAACAGGGACAGATACGCAGTATTTT.

The genes are TRBV30 and TRBJ1-4, with unresolved D. Deletions cut 4 bases from V and 5 bases from J, with 11 bases between. The length of the CDR3 is 13 residues. CDR1 GTSNPN and CDR2 SVGIG come from the germline V gene (reference sequence). CDR3: CAWNGMGNEKLFF. The CDR3 coding sequence is TGTGCCTGGAATGGGATGGGGAATGAAAAACTGTTTTTT.

CDR3 protein: CASSFGGQTEAFF. CDR3 coding DNA: TGCGCCAGCAGCTTCGGGGGGCAAACTGAAGCTTTCTTT. V gene TRBV5-1 combines with J gene TRBJ1-1, with TRBD1 as a possible D gene (6 bases). Between the trimmed V and J ends, which lost 2 bases and 5 bases, there was a span of 10 bases. Germline values: CDR1 SGHRS, CDR2 YFSETQ. This CDR3 has 13 residues.

This clonotype was counted many times. The V call is TRBV20-1, the J call TRBJ2-7; tentatively, D is TRBD2 (6 bases). The length of the CDR3 is 14 residues. V was pared by 2 bases and J by 3 bases, with 14 bases between. The germline V gene has CDR1 DFQATT and CDR2 SNEGSKA (reference sequence). The CDR3, as DNA: TGCAGTGCTAGACGACTAGAAGGGCACTACGAGCAGTACTTC. Amino acid sequence: CSARRLEGHYEQYF.

By proportion, this clonotype is medium-sized. The chain employs TRBV5-1 and TRBJ1-2; D gene unclear. The CDR3 is made up of 13 amino acids. From germline, CDR1 is SGHRS and CDR2 YFSETQ. Trimming pared 3 bases from V and 8 bases from J, leaving 14 bases between. CDR3 amino acids: CASSSIPGPGYTF. CDR3 coding DNA: TGCGCCAGCAGCTCTATTCCGGGTCCGGGCTACACCTTC.